These 24 T cell receptor beta chains were all obtained from the same sample, sequenced in a study of cytomegalovirus exposure and HLA in healthy donors (dated by TCRdb to 2015 to 2018). Receptor libraries were prepared by the immunoSEQ multiplex PCR assay. The table comes from immuneACCESS by way of TCRdb, which keeps in-frame sequences with V and J called. Part of the clones is missing from these tables; in studies checked, under half for an unresolved V gene and the rest for unknown reasons. The sample includes 130,000 to 150,000 clones, with approximately 86% observed a single time. The ten largest clones take up about 7.9% of the sample. Sequencing was carried out using PBMCs. The receptors here all came from a woman aged 18-35 years in good health and CMV-seropositive.

V and J are TRBV13 and TRBJ2-2; 11 nucleotides line up with TRBD1. The germline V gene encodes CDR1 PRHDT and CDR2 FYEKMQ (reference sequence). The ends lost 2 bases at V and 0 bases at J; junction bases unmatched: 5. The CDR3 has 18 amino acids. The CDR3 sequence is CASSLSGQGATNTGELFF. CDR3 nucleotides: TGTGCCAGCAGCTTATCCGGACAGGGGGCTACGAACACCGGGGAGCTGTTTTTT.

The rearrangement joins TRBV5-1 to TRBJ1-2, with D perhaps TRBD1 (5 bases). CDR3 length equals 14 residues. The V gene's germline CDR1 is SGHRS and CDR2 YFSETQ. The V end lost 0 bases, the J end lost 4 bases, and 10 bases lay between the germline ends. The CDR3 bases are TGCGCCAGCAGCTTGGGCGGGGGAATCTATGGCTACACCTTC. It codes for CASSLGGGIYGYTF. Full variable domain (outside the CDR3, taken from reference TRBV5-1 and TRBJ1-2): KAGVTQTPRYLIKTRGQQVTLSCSPISGHRSVSWYQQTPGQGLQFLFEYFSETQRNKGNFPGRFSGRQFSNSRSEMNVSTLELGDSALYLCASSLGGGIYGYTFGSGTRLTVV.

V usage is TRBV11-3 and J usage is TRBJ2-1; 13 nucleotides match TRBD2. The CDR3 length is 15 residues. Germline values: CDR1 SGHNT, CDR2 YENEEA. With 4 bases clipped from V and 8 bases from J, the junction kept 5 bases outside the gene matches. CDR3 region: CASSSGTSGIDEQFF. Written as DNA, the CDR3 is TGTGCCAGCAGCTCCGGGACTAGCGGGATAGATGAGCAGTTCTTC.

CDR3: CSVQTGGGNYGYTF. CDR3 bases: TGCAGCGTTCAAACAGGGGGCGGTAACTATGGCTACACCTTC. The chain employs TRBV29-1 and TRBJ1-2; TRBD1 matches at 9 bases. CDR3 length: 14 residues. With V trimmed by 5 bases and J by 1 base, 5 bases remained unmatched. CDR1 and CDR2 from the germline V gene are SQVTM and ANQGSEA.

The chain employs TRBV5-5 and TRBJ1-5; 7 nucleotides match TRBD1. Germline V CDR1 and CDR2: SGHKS, YYEKEE (reference sequence). Trimming took 0 bases from V and 6 from J; bases not matched to a gene: 3. The CDR3 is made up of 14 amino acids. The CDR3 protein is CASSLVQGGQPQHF. In nucleotides, the CDR3 is TGTGCCAGCAGCTTGGTTCAGGGGGGTCAGCCCCAGCATTTT. The variable domain in full, with the rest retrieved from reference TRBV5-5 and TRBJ1-5, is DAGVTQSPTHLIKTRGQQVTLRCSPISGHKSVSWYQQVLGQGPQFIFQYYEKEERGRGNFPDRFSARQFPNYSSELNVNALLLGDSALYLCASSLVQGGQPQHFGDGTRLSIL.

The chain has TRBV28 and TRBJ2-7, with 10 nucleotides matching TRBD1. The CDR3 totals 14 residues. Germline V gene sequence: CDR1 MDHEN, CDR2 SYDVKM. J gave up 5 bases and V 5 bases, and 6 bases lay outside the gene matches. CDR3 in DNA: TGTGCCAGCAGTCCCCCGACAGGGGGCGACGAGCAGTACTTC. This sequence encodes CASSPPTGGDEQYF.

The CDR3 DNA sequence: TGTGCCACCAGCAGAGTGGGCAGAAGAAACACCATATATTTT. Encoded protein: CATSRVGRRNTIYF. The chain links TRBV15 to TRBJ1-3; unclear D gene. The CDR3 is 14 amino acids. Germline CDR1 LNHNV, CDR2 YYDKDF (reference sequence). Trimming shortened V by 1 base and J by 5 bases, and 9 bases separated the two germline ends.

The V gene is TRBV4-1, the J gene TRBJ1-5, with 8 bases matching TRBD1. Germline CDR1 MGHRA, CDR2 YSYEKL. V shed 1 base, J shed 7 bases, and the junction held 6 bases outside the gene matches. The CDR3 length is 15 residues. CDR3 in DNA: TGCGCCAGCAGCCAAGCGACAGGGGTTGGACAGCCCCAGCATTTT. Translating it yields CASSQATGVGQPQHF.

CDR3 in amino acids: CASSGYRGQLGYGYTF. CDR3 sequence (DNA): TGTGCCAGCAGCGGATACAGGGGGCAACTTGGCTATGGCTACACCTTC. The chain employs TRBV9 and TRBJ1-2; 9 nucleotides agree with TRBD1. CDR1 is SGDLS and CDR2 is YYNGEE in the germline V gene. Germline trimming cut 3 bases from V and 4 bases from J; bases unmatched to any gene: 10. CDR3 length: 16 residues.

The chain links TRBV9 to TRBJ1-1; no clear D. Per germline, CDR1 SGDLS and CDR2 YYNGEE. The CDR3 covers 15 residues. Trimming pared 3 bases from V and 0 bases from J, leaving 12 bases between. CDR3 loop: CASSETQSMNTEAFF. CDR3 DNA sequence: TGTGCCAGCAGCGAAACACAGAGCATGAACACTGAAGCTTTCTTT.

The sample holds one count of this clone. The chain employs TRBV15 and TRBJ1-1; D unresolved. CDR3 length equals 17 residues. CDR1 LNHNV and CDR2 YYDKDF come from the germline V gene (reference sequence). V lost 0 bases, J lost 4 bases, and 18 bases lay in between. For the CDR3, the DNA is TGTGCCACCAGCAGAGACCCGACCCGGGGAGTTGGCACTGAAGCTTTCTTT. Its protein is CATSRDPTRGVGTEAFF. The full variable domain, rest sourced from reference TRBV15 and TRBJ1-1, is DAMVIQNPRYQVTQFGKPVTLSCSQTLNHNVMYWYQQKSSQAPKLLFHYYDKDFNNEADTPDNFQSRRPNTSFCFLDIRSPGLGDTAMYLCATSRDPTRGVGTEAFFGQGTRLTVV.

This chain uses TRBV11-3 with TRBJ1-1; D gene unclear. This CDR3 region has 14 residues. V shed 5 bases and J shed 0 bases, with 10 bases lying between them. CDR1 and CDR2 from the germline V gene are SGHNT and YENEEA. Written as DNA, the CDR3 is TGTGCCAGCAGCCCTGGGCCCATGAACACTGAAGCTTTCTTT. This codes for CASSPGPMNTEAFF.

V and J are TRBV30 and TRBJ1-5; no reliable D call. The germline gives CDR1 GTSNPN, CDR2 SVGIG (reference sequence). The CDR3 is made up of 14 amino acids. V lost 0 bases and J 7 bases, leaving 13 bases between the germline ends. The CDR3 reads CAWSVRGTGQPQHF. The CDR3 nucleotides are TGTGCCTGGAGTGTTCGGGGAACGGGGCAGCCCCAGCATTTT.

This rearrangement joins TRBV30 to TRBJ1-2; D call uncertain. This CDR3 comprises 12 residues. Trimming cost V 1 base and J 8 bases, with 11 bases left between them. The germline gives CDR1 GTSNPN, CDR2 SVGIG (reference sequence). The CDR3 spells CAWSGGRWGYTF. CDR3 nucleotides: TGTGCCTGGAGTGGAGGCCGATGGGGCTACACCTTC.

The chain links TRBV7-2 to TRBJ2-1; possibly TRBD1 for D (5 bases). Germline V gene data show CDR1 as SGHTA and CDR2 as FQGNSA. V was trimmed by 6 bases and J by 5 bases, leaving 20 bases between them. This CDR3 spans 16 amino acids. Here the CDR3 DNA reads TGTGCCAGCAGTCAGGCCGCAGGGCCGGCCGACAATGAGCAGTTCTTC. This sequence encodes CASSQAAGPADNEQFF.

The J gene is TRBJ2-7, the V gene TRBV5-1; TRBD1 agrees at 8 bases. Germline V lookup: CDR1 SGHRS, CDR2 YFSETQ. The CDR3 is made up of 15 amino acids. Trimming cost V 2 bases and J 6 bases; bases outside gene matches: 10. In DNA form, the CDR3 reads TGCGCCAGCAGCTTAGACGGTGGACAGGGAGGCGAGCAGTACTTC. It is translated as CASSLDGGQGGEQYF.

The gene calls are TRBV28 and TRBJ2-6; a possible D gene is TRBD1 (5 bases). This CDR3 is built from 18 residues. Germline assignment: CDR1 MDHEN and CDR2 SYDVKM. The CDR3 nucleotides read TGTGCGGGAAAAGAGGTGACAGCCCTCTATTCTGGGGCCAACGTCCTGACTTTC. It yields the protein CAGKEVTALYSGANVLTF.

The rearrangement links TRBV11-2 to TRBJ2-3; 7 nucleotides line up with TRBD2. Germline CDR1 and CDR2: SGHAT and FQNNGV. Trimming at V came to 7 bases and at J to 4 bases, leaving 17 bases not matched to a gene. This CDR3 spans 17 amino acids. CDR3 DNA sequence: TGTGCCAGCACCTCGGGACGAAGAGCGGGGTTGCCAGATACGCAGTATTTT. Translation gives CASTSGRRAGLPDTQYF. The full variable domain, with the rest looked up from reference TRBV11-2 and TRBJ2-3, is EAGVAQSPRYKIIEKRQSVAFWCNPISGHATLYWYQQILGQGPKLLIQFQNNGVVDDSQLPKDRFSAERLKGVDSTLKIQPAKLEDSAVYLCASTSGRRAGLPDTQYFGPGTRLTVL.

The chain carries TRBV18 and TRBJ1-5, with TRBD1 as a possible D gene (5 bases). CDR1 and CDR2 (germline): KGHSH, LQKENI. CDR3 length: 14 residues. V shed 5 bases and J shed 3 bases, with 11 bases lying between them. The CDR3: CASSKQAHNQPQHF. As DNA, the CDR3 is TGTGCCAGCTCAAAACAGGCTCACAATCAGCCCCAGCATTTT.

The rearrangement joins TRBV9 to TRBJ2-1; TRBD2 aligns across 8 bases. This CDR3 contains 16 residues. Trimming took 2 bases from V and 7 from J; bases not matched to a gene: 11. Looked up from germline, CDR1 is SGDLS and CDR2 is YYNGEE. The CDR3 loop reads CASSVSGAGAGNEQFF. The CDR3 DNA sequence: TGTGCCAGCAGCGTCTCAGGAGCGGGAGCAGGGAATGAGCAGTTCTTC. The whole variable domain, filled in from reference TRBV9 and TRBJ2-1, reads DSGVTQTPKHLITATGQRVTLRCSPRSGDLSVYWYQQSLDQGLQFLIQYYNGEERAKGNILERFSAQQFPDLHSELNLSSLELGDSALYFCASSVSGAGAGNEQFFGPGTRLTVL.

The rearrangement uses TRBV7-8 and TRBJ1-5; 7 positions agree with TRBD1. V lost 4 bases and J lost 5; bases outside the gene matches: 2. This CDR3 comprises 13 residues. The germline gives CDR1 SGHVS, CDR2 FQNEAQ. This CDR3 reads CASSSGQDQPQHF. The CDR3, as DNA: TGTGCCAGCAGCTCCGGACAGGATCAGCCCCAGCATTTT. Variable domain in full (rest from reference TRBV7-8 and TRBJ1-5): GAGVSQSPRYKVAKRGQDVALRCDPISGHVSLFWYQQALGQGPEFLTYFQNEAQLDKSGLPSDRFFAERPEGSVSTLKIQRTQQEDSAVYLCASSSGQDQPQHFGDGTRLSIL.

This clone was detected a few times. This chain links TRBV7-2 with TRBJ2-1, with 8 bases fitting TRBD2. V lost 4 bases, J lost 4 bases, and 9 bases stayed unmatched. CDR3 size: 16 residues. Germline-derived CDR1 and CDR2 are SGHTA and FQGNSA. CDR3 nucleotide sequence: TGTGCCAGCAGCTCTACGGGGGGGCTCAGGTACAATGAGCAGTTCTTC. Its translation is CASSSTGGLRYNEQFF.

The chain links TRBV29-1 to TRBJ2-1; 11 bases line up with TRBD2. CDR1 SQVTM and CDR2 ANQGSEA come from the germline V gene. The CDR3 is 13 residues long. Trimming cost V 8 bases and J 4 bases; bases outside gene matches: 4. The CDR3 here is CSTSSGGYNEQFF. The CDR3 DNA reads as TGCAGCACATCTAGCGGGGGGTACAATGAGCAGTTCTTC.

The V gene is TRBV9, the J gene TRBJ1-2, with D possibly matching TRBD1 (6 bases). Germline CDR1 SGDLS, CDR2 YYNGEE. Trimming removed 1 base from V and 6 bases from J, with 13 bases in between. CDR3 length: 14 residues. The CDR3 loop reads CASSVSGNRDGYTF. The CDR3 coding sequence is TGTGCCAGCAGCGTATCCGGGAACAGGGATGGCTACACCTTC.